Below, one T cell receptor (beta chain) is given with its context. Its matching antigen is unknown. This sample was taken from a study of CD8+CD57+ T cells in acquired aplastic anemia. Study information: Sorted cells (CD4+ and CD8+) yielded DNA amounts that averaged roughly 3.2 ug.

V was trimmed by 1 base and J by 1 base, leaving 22 bases between them. The germline V gene encodes CDR1 SEHNR and CDR2 FQNEAQ (reference sequence). There are 19 residues in the CDR3. Profiles of TCR beta VDJ and CDR3 were generated from a genomic DNA template. Each CDR3 protein is one row after TCRdb ran MiXCR on the reads. The data show some 410,000 distinct CDR3 sequences, 65% to 80% seen once. The study's findings and limits: Overlap between patients and controls comprised 25 to 35 CD8+ CDR3 sequences. CD8+ Simpson's diversity did not differ significantly between patients and controls.

This clonotype was sampled from a human donor in good health, serving as a control. The chain employs TRBV7-9 and TRBJ2-5, with D possibly TRBD2 on 5 matching bases. The sequenced material came from sorted CD4+, CD8+, or CD8+CD57+ T cells (not recorded which) from PBMCs. In DNA form, the CDR3 reads TGTGCCAGCAGCTTAGACCAGGAGTCAGCGGTTTGCTTCCAAGAGACCCAGTACTTC. Translation gives CASSLDQESAVCFQETQYF.